This T cell receptor (beta chain) was recovered during a study of blood T cell repertoires in COVID-19. Study as a whole: Collection of acute and convalescent COVID-19 samples took place in the United States, Italy and Spain. PBMCs, B-cell-depleted T cells, or T cells were the source of the cDNA or gDNA that made up the material.

The germline gives CDR1 MDHEN, CDR2 SYDVKM. This CDR3 has 14 residues. Deletions cut 5 bases from V and 1 base from J, with 12 bases between. In the original analysis: Nucleated cell number was recorded as an estimate derived from reference gene primer amplification. Clones were read by immunoSEQ multiplex PCR, and TCRdb kept only the in-frame ones, dropping some. That table is the source of V, J and clone size, and D and trimming were worked out from the DNA. The sample lists some 370,000 clones, around 92% seen once, with roughly 1.2% in the top ten. Input material: peripheral blood. This TCR was sampled from a man aged 40-49 years with acute or convalescent COVID-19. This chain uses TRBV28 with TRBJ2-7, with D perhaps TRBD1 (6 bases). CDR3: CASSQADRSYEQYF. CDR3 DNA: TGTGCCAGCAGTCAGGCGGACAGATCCTACGAGCAGTACTTC.